The text below deals with one T cell receptor (beta chain). No antigen is known for it. The record originates from a study of T cells after yellow fever vaccination. Overall study results and limits: Most clones from primary vaccination were detected again post-booster (around 96% CD4, roughly 85% CD8). Peaking on day 5 versus 15, the secondary response was faster but weaker.

Synthesis of TCR cDNA relied on 5'RACE template switching, which attached a universal primer site and UMIs. TCRdb re-analysed the 5' RACE reads in MiXCR, keeping a single row per CDR3 protein. The table includes 300,000 or so distinct CDR3 sequences, 8% to 9.5% detected once. V lost 7 bases to trimming and J lost 4 bases, with 11 bases between them. This CDR3 contains 12 residues. Per the germline V gene, CDR1 is MNHEY and CDR2 is SMNVEV (reference sequence). The sample in question was PBMCs, obtained around 45 days after the first yellow fever vaccination. V and J are TRBV27 and TRBJ2-7; D tentatively fits TRBD1 or TRBD2 (6 bases each). This TCR was recovered from a young man who received the YFV17D yellow fever vaccine. In nucleotides, the CDR3 is TGTGCCAGCACGGGGGCGCGGTACGAGCAGTACTTC. Amino acid sequence: CASTGARYEQYF.